Only a few counts were recorded for the clone carrying this T cell receptor beta chain. V shed 5 bases and J shed 5 bases, with 15 bases lying between them. In germline, CDR1 is MNHEY, CDR2 SVGAGI. This CDR3 region has 15 residues. TCRdb reprocessed the PCR reads via MiXCR. This table holds more than 30,000 clones, roughly a fifth found once. This specimen comes from a study of metastatic and nonmetastatic thyroid tumors. Patients underwent thyroid surgery, and none had received any treatment before it. The V call is TRBV6-5, the J call TRBJ2-2; tentative D call: TRBD2 (6 bases). The sample comprised blood. This TCR was sampled from a female donor with papillary thyroid cancer or a benign thyroid nodule (not recorded which). Some clones in this sample may be carry-over from other donors' samples. This CDR3 is CASSIRDFPTGELFF. The CDR3 region has the DNA TGTGCCAGCAGTATACGGGACTTCCCTACCGGGGAGCTGTTTTTT.